The subject of this entry is one TCR beta chain. What it binds is not known. Indicated time point: baseline, week 1 (first vaccination visit). The treatment: pre-vaccination baseline after standard-of-care therapy. The CDR3 sequence is 14 residues long. With 5 bases removed from V and 2 bases from J, the gap between germline ends came to 12 bases. Germline CDR1 is SGHVS and CDR2 is FQNEAQ. This sample stems from a study of a mutant IDH1 vaccine in newly diagnosed glioma. Whole-study context: Treated patients showed a male proportion of roughly 62%, a female proportion of roughly 38%, and a mean age of 40.4 years. Prior therapy was radiotherapy, temozolomide, or both; most received both. Whole-study findings and limits: Seemingly, top peripheral T cell clonotype changes bore no relation to pseudoprogression. There were vaccine-induced immune responses in around 93% of the patients.

Using immunoSEQ multiplex PCR, the repertoire was profiled, and TCRdb retains in-frame clones only, with some absent. The repertoire has under 35,000 clones, approximately 86% of them found once; the top ten carry 4.8%. J is TRBJ1-2 and V is TRBV7-8; a possible D gene is TRBD1 (6 bases). Sequencing was performed on PBMCs, taken from a glioma patient treated with radiotherapy, temozolomide or both. The origin of this receptor is a woman between 40 and 50 years old with glioma. The DNA for the CDR3 is TGTGCCAGCAGCCCCGGACAGCCGAACTATGGCTACACCTTC. This gives the protein CASSPGQPNYGYTF. Based on the CDR3 plus reference TRBV7-8 and TRBJ1-2, the full variable domain is GAGVSQSPRYKVAKRGQDVALRCDPISGHVSLFWYQQALGQGPEFLTYFQNEAQLDKSGLPSDRFFAERPEGSVSTLKIQRTQQEDSAVYLCASSPGQPNYGYTFGSGTRLTVV.